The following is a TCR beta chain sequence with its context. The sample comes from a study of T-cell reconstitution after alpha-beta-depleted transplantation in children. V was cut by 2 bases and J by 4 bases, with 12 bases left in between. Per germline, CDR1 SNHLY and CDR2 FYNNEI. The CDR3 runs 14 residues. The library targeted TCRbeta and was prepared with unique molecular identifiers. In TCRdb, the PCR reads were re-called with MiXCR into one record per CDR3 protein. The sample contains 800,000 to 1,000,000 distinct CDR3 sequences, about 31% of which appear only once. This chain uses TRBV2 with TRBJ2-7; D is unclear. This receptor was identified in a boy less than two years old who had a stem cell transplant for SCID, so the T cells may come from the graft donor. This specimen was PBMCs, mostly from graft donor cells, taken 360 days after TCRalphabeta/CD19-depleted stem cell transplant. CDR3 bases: TGTGCCAGCAGTGAATTGGCCAGGTGGTACGAGCAGTACTTC. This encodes CASSELARWYEQYF.